Following are 11 T cell receptor beta chains from one sample sequenced in a study of blood T cell repertoires in COVID-19 (dated by TCRdb to about 2020). Library creation used the immunoSEQ multiplex PCR assay. Held by TCRdb, this immuneACCESS table contains in-frame sequences only and omits some clones. Under half of the omission traces to an unresolved V gene where checked; the cause of the rest is unknown. This sample is represented by under 200,000 clones; over 75% of them were singletons. 6.6% of the sample is in the top ten clones. Sequencing was done on a sample of PBMCs or T cells enriched from blood (not recorded which). The receptors were gathered from a woman between 50 and 59 years old who had recovered from COVID-19.

The rearrangement links TRBV2 to TRBJ1-6; 10 nucleotides line up with TRBD1. V lost 4 bases, J lost 14 bases, and 11 bases stayed unmatched. In germline, CDR1 is SNHLY, CDR2 FYNNEI. The CDR3 length is 15 residues. The CDR3 nucleotides read TGTGCCAGCAGTGTTCGCCCCGGACAGGGGGAGTCCCTCCACTTT. Residues: CASSVRPGQGESLHF.

The chain carries TRBV19 and TRBJ2-3, with 7 nucleotides matching TRBD2. The germline gives CDR1 LNHDA, CDR2 SQIVND (reference sequence). Trimming removed 7 bases from V and 6 bases from J; junction bases left unmatched: 7. This CDR3 has 13 residues. CDR3 protein: CASKRDSGDTQYF. DNA for the CDR3: TGTGCCAGTAAGCGGGACTCCGGGGATACGCAGTATTTT.

The rearrangement uses TRBV10-3 and TRBJ1-3, with 10 bases fitting TRBD1. The CDR3 totals 17 residues. CDR1 ENHRY and CDR2 SYGVKD come from the germline V gene. Trimming removed 2 bases from V and 0 bases from J; junction bases left unmatched: 4. The CDR3 DNA sequence: TGTGCCATCAGTGAGGGACAGGGGGGGAACTCTGGAAACACCATATATTTT. Its protein product is CAISEGQGGNSGNTIYF.

The chain combines TRBV4-3 with TRBJ2-1; TRBD2 aligns across 8 bases. The CDR3 has 16 amino acids. CDR1 is LGHNA, CDR2 YSLEER, per germline. V lost 1 base and J lost 8; bases outside the gene matches: 10. The CDR3 DNA reads TGCGCCAGCAGCCAAGTAGCGGGACTAGTAGGTGATGAGCAGTTCTTC. It translates to CASSQVAGLVGDEQFF.

The chain joins TRBV19 to TRBJ2-3, with D hard to call. Trimming cost V 5 bases and J 0 bases, with 6 bases left between them. Germline V gene lookup returns CDR1 LNHDA and CDR2 SQIVND (reference sequence). CDR3 length: 13 residues. CDR3 nucleotide sequence: TGTGCCAGTAGTGCCACTAGCACAGATACGCAGTATTTT. This sequence encodes CASSATSTDTQYF.

The chain combines TRBV11-3 with TRBJ2-1; perhaps TRBD1 as D (8 bases). V gave up 6 bases and J gave up 8 bases, with 17 bases separating them. This CDR3 has 14 residues. Germline assignment: CDR1 SGHNT and CDR2 YENEEA. As DNA, the CDR3 is TGTGCCAGCAGTAACAGGGGGGGGTACGATGAGCAGTTCTTC. It codes for CASSNRGGYDEQFF.

The chain is built from TRBV6-6 and TRBJ2-6; D not certain. Trimming took 11 bases from V and 0 from J, leaving 11 bases between them. Per germline, CDR1 MNHNY and CDR2 SVGAGI (reference sequence). The CDR3 has 14 residues. CDR3 DNA: TGTGCCGGATTGCGGAGCTCTGGGGCCAACGTCCTGACTTTC. Translating it yields CAGLRSSGANVLTF.

This clone turned up a few times. The J gene is TRBJ1-2, the V gene TRBV5-1; D gene unclear. This CDR3 is built from 13 residues. The V end was cut by 0 bases, the J end by 8 bases, with 11 bases between. Germline V gene data show CDR1 as SGHRS and CDR2 as YFSETQ. CDR3 sequence: CASSLVGSWGYTF. DNA of the CDR3: TGCGCCAGCAGCTTGGTAGGGAGTTGGGGCTACACCTTC.

The chain has TRBV12-5 and TRBJ1-6, with D unclear. With 4 bases removed from V and 7 bases from J, the gap between germline ends came to 8 bases. The CDR3 is made up of 13 amino acids. Germline lookup yields CDR1 LGHNT and CDR2 FRNRAP. CDR3 amino acids: CASGSSRNSPLHF. The CDR3 DNA follows: TGTGCTAGTGGTTCGAGCAGGAATTCACCCCTCCACTTT.

The chain combines TRBV7-2 with TRBJ1-2, with D perhaps matching TRBD1 (6 bases). CDR1 and CDR2 (germline): SGHTA, FQGNSA. The V and J ends lost 0 bases and 2 bases respectively, with 10 bases between them. CDR3 length: 15 residues. CDR3: CASSLAGAGNYGYTF. The CDR3 nucleotides are TGTGCCAGCAGCTTAGCGGGGGCAGGGAACTATGGCTACACCTTC.

The J gene is TRBJ2-5, the V gene TRBV12-5; D might be TRBD2 (5 bases). V lost 1 base to trimming and J lost 5 bases, with 8 bases between them. This CDR3 spans 13 amino acids. Germline CDR1 LGHNT, CDR2 FRNRAP. Here the CDR3 reads CASGLERAETQYF. DNA for the CDR3: TGTGCTAGTGGTTTGGAGAGGGCGGAGACCCAGTACTTC.